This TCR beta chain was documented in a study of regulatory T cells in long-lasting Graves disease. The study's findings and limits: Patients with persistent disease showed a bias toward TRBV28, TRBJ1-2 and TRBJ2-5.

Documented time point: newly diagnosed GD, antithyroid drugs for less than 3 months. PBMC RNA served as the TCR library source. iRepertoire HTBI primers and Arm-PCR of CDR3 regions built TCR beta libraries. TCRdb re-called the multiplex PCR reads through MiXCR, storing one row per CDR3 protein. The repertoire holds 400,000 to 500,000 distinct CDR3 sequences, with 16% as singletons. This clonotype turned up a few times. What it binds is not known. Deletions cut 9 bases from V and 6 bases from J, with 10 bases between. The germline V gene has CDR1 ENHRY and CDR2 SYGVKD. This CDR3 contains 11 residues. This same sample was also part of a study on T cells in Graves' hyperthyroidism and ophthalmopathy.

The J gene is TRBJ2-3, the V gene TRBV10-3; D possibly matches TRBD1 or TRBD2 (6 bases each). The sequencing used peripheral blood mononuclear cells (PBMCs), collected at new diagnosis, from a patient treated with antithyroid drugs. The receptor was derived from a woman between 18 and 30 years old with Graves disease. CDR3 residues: CAMGGLDTQYF. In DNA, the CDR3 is TGTGCCATGGGGGGCCTTGATACGCAGTATTTT.